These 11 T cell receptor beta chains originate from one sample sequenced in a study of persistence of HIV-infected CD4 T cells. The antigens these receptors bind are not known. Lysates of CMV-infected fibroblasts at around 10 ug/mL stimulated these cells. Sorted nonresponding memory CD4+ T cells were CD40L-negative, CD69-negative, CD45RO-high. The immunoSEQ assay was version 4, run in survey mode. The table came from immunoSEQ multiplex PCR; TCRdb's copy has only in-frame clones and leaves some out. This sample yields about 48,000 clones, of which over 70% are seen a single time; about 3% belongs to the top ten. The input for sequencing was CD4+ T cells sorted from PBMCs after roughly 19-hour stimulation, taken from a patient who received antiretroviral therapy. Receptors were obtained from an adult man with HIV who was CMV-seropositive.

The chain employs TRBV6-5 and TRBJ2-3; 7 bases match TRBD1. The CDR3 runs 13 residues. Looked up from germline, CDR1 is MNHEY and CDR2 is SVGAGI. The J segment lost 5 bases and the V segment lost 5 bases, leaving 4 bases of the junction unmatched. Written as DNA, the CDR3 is TGTGCCAGCAGTCGGACAGGCGGAGATACGCAGTATTTT. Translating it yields CASSRTGGDTQYF.

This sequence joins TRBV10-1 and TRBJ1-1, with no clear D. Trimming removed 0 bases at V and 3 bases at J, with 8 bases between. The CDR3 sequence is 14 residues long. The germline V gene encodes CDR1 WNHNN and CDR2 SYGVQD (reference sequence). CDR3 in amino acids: CASSESGIHTEAFF. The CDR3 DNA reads TGCGCCAGCAGTGAGTCCGGGATTCACACTGAAGCTTTCTTT.

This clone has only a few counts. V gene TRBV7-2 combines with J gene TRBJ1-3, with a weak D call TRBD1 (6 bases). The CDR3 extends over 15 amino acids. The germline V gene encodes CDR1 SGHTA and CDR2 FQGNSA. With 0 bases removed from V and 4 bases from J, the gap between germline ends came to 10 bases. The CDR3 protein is CASSLAPGVGNTIYF. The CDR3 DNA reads TGTGCCAGCAGCTTAGCCCCAGGGGTAGGAAACACCATATATTTT.

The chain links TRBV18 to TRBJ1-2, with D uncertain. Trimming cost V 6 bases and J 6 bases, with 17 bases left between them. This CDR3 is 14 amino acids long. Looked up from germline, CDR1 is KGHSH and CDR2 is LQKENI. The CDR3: CASSMNTYKNGYTF. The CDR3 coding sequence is TGTGCCAGCTCGATGAACACCTACAAAAATGGCTACACCTTC.

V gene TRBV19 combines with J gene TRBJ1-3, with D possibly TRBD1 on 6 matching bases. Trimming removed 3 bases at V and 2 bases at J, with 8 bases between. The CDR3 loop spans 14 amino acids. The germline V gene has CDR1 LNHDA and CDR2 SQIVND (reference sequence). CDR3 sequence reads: CASSIQGPGNTIYF. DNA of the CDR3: TGTGCCAGTAGTATCCAGGGGCCTGGAAACACCATATATTTT.

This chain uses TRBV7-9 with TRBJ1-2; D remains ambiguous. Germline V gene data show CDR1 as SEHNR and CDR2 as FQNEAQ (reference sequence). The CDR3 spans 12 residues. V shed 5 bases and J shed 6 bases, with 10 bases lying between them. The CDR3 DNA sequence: TGTGCCAGCAGCCAGGCGGGAGATGGCTACACCTTC. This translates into CASSQAGDGYTF. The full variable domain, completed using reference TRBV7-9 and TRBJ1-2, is DTGVSQNPRHKITKRGQNVTFRCDPISEHNRLYWYRQTLGQGPEFLTYFQNEAQLEKSRLLSDRFSAERPKGSFSTLEIQRTEQGDSAMYLCASSQAGDGYTFGSGTRLTVV.

The CDR3 reads CASSFTGGVQPQHF. In DNA, the CDR3 is TGTGCCAGCAGCTTTACAGGGGGCGTCCAGCCCCAGCATTTT. V and J are TRBV5-8 and TRBJ1-5; 9 bases are a match to TRBD1. Germline V gives CDR1 SGHTS, CDR2 YDEGEE. V trimming: 2 bases; J trimming: 7 bases; junction bases outside the gene matches: 4. CDR3 length equals 14 residues.

The CDR3 DNA is TGTGCCAGCAGTCCCGGGACAGGGCTAAATCATCAGCCCCAGCATTTT. Translated: CASSPGTGLNHQPQHF. V and J are TRBV27 and TRBJ1-5; 9 bases are a match to TRBD1. This CDR3 spans 16 amino acids. The V gene end was trimmed by 5 bases and the J gene end by 5 bases; junction bases not matched to a gene: 10. The germline gives CDR1 MNHEY, CDR2 SMNVEV (reference sequence).

Here the CDR3 reads CATSRGAGSTDTQYF. The CDR3 DNA follows: TGTGCCACCAGCAGGGGAGCGGGTTCCACAGATACGCAGTATTTT. The chain couples TRBV15 to TRBJ2-3; D is possibly TRBD2 (6 bases). This CDR3 spans 15 amino acids. CDR1 and CDR2 from the germline V gene are LNHNV and YYDKDF (reference sequence). Trimming cost V 3 bases and J 2 bases, with 12 bases left between them.

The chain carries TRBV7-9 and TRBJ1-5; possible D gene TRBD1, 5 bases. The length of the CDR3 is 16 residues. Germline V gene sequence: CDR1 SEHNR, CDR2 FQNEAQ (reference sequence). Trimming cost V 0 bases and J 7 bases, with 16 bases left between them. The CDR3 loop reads CASSLAAGVRGQPQHF. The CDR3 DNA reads TGTGCCAGCAGCTTAGCGGCGGGGGTCCGGGGACAGCCCCAGCATTTT. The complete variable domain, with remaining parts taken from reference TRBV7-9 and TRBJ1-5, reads DTGVSQNPRHKITKRGQNVTFRCDPISEHNRLYWYRQTLGQGPEFLTYFQNEAQLEKSRLLSDRFSAERPKGSFSTLEIQRTEQGDSAMYLCASSLAAGVRGQPQHFGDGTRLSIL.

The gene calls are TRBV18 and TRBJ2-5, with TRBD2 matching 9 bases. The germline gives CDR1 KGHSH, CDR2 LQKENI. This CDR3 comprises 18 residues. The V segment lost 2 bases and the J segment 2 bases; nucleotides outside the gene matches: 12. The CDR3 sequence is CASSPGKIAGVGQETQYF. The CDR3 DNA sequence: TGTGCCAGCTCACCAGGGAAAATAGCGGGGGTCGGACAAGAGACCCAGTACTTC.